This passage covers 18 T cell receptor beta chains from one sample sequenced in a study of shared T cell receptors in the human thymus. The method was immunoSEQ multiplex PCR; TCRdb's version includes in-frame clones alone and lacks a portion of them. Of 700,000 to 750,000 clones detected, around 85% appear once; the ten largest clones hold around 0.0094%. These data were also reused for a study on human thymus T cells.

Sequences were obtained from thymocytes. These receptors all stem from a girl less than two years old with a congenital heart defect.

This clone was recorded once. The rearrangement uses TRBV4-3 and TRBJ2-7; D is ambiguous. CDR1 and CDR2 (germline): LGHNA, YSLEER. This CDR3 has 18 amino acids. V was cut by 0 bases and J by 5 bases, with 23 bases left in between. CDR3 nucleotides: TGCGCCAGCAGCCAAGAGAATACCCCTGGGCCAGTACCGGACGAGCAGTACTTC. It yields the protein CASSQENTPGPVPDEQYF.

DNA for the CDR3: TGCGCCAGCAGCGCCACAGGGGGCTCCTACAATGAGCAGTTCTTC. Translation gives CASSATGGSYNEQFF. The chain is built from TRBV5-1 and TRBJ2-1, with TRBD1 identical over 8 bases. The V and J ends lost 4 bases and 0 bases, in that order; junction bases with no gene match: 3. The length of the CDR3 is 15 residues. CDR1 SGHRS and CDR2 YFSETQ come from the germline V gene.

The chain links TRBV6-1 to TRBJ2-1; D might be TRBD1 (5 bases). The V gene's germline CDR1 is MNHNS and CDR2 SASEGT. This CDR3 comprises 15 residues. The V end was cut by 4 bases, the J end by 3 bases, with 13 bases between. In DNA, the CDR3 is TGTGCCAGCAGTGTTAGGGGTGTTTTCTACAATGAGCAGTTCTTC. The encoded protein is CASSVRGVFYNEQFF.

The chain links TRBV10-2 to TRBJ1-1, with a weak D call TRBD1 (6 bases). This CDR3 spans 13 amino acids. The germline gives CDR1 WSHSY, CDR2 SAAADI. V lost 6 bases to trimming and J lost 2 bases, with 10 bases between them. The CDR3 coding sequence is TGCGCCAGCAGATCAGGGGCAAACACTGAAGCTTTCTTT. Translation gives CASRSGANTEAFF.

The chain joins TRBV5-4 to TRBJ2-5; possible D gene TRBD2, 6 bases. The V gene's germline CDR1 is SGHNT and CDR2 YYREEE (reference sequence). V was clipped by 2 bases and J by 5 bases, with 13 bases between them. There are 14 residues in the CDR3. In DNA form, the CDR3 reads TGTGCCAGCAGCTTTCTAGGCGGAGGGGAGACCCAGTACTTC. This translates into CASSFLGGGETQYF.

V and J are TRBV9 and TRBJ1-2; no definite D call. Germline loops: CDR1 SGDLS, CDR2 YYNGEE. Trimming shortened V by 7 bases and J by 4 bases, and 11 bases separated the two germline ends. The CDR3 is 12 residues long. The CDR3, as DNA: TGTGCCAGCTCCTCCCTCTTCTATGGCTACACCTTC. Translation: CASSSLFYGYTF.

There are a few counts of this clone. The chain carries TRBV4-1 and TRBJ2-3; 13 nucleotides agree with TRBD2. Germline V gene lookup returns CDR1 MGHRA and CDR2 YSYEKL. V was clipped by 5 bases and J by 11 bases; unmatched bases: 7. CDR3 size: 14 residues. Here the CDR3 reads CASSAGTSGVGQYF. The DNA of the CDR3 is TGCGCCAGCAGCGCTGGGACTAGCGGGGTGGGGCAGTATTTT.

A single count supports this clone. The genes are TRBV19 and TRBJ2-2, with TRBD1 matching 9 bases. The CDR3 sequence is 15 residues long. Looked up from germline, CDR1 is LNHDA and CDR2 is SQIVND (reference sequence). With 4 bases clipped from V and 0 bases from J, the junction kept 0 bases outside the gene matches. CDR3 bases: TGTGCCAGTAGTAGACAGGGGGCGAACACCGGGGAGCTGTTTTTT. Protein: CASSRQGANTGELFF.

The rearrangement joins TRBV27 to TRBJ1-5; D might be TRBD1 (6 bases). CDR1 is MNHEY, CDR2 SMNVEV, per germline (reference sequence). The length of the CDR3 is 13 residues. The V end lost 4 bases, the J end lost 5 bases, and 9 bases lay between the germline ends. CDR3: CASSYRADQPQHF. The CDR3 region has the DNA TGTGCCAGCAGTTACAGGGCGGATCAGCCCCAGCATTTT.

The rearrangement joins TRBV12-5 to TRBJ1-5; tentative D call: TRBD1 (5 bases). The CDR3 contains 14 residues. Germline V gives CDR1 LGHNT, CDR2 FRNRAP. V was trimmed by 4 bases and J by 2 bases, leaving 9 bases between them. CDR3: CASGSDNCNQPQHF. CDR3 DNA sequence: TGTGCTAGTGGTTCGGACAATTGCAATCAGCCCCAGCATTTT.

The chain combines TRBV6-1 with TRBJ1-3; TRBD1 matches 8 bases. V lost 2 bases, J lost 4 bases, and 10 bases stayed unmatched. Germline V gene lookup returns CDR1 MNHNS and CDR2 SASEGT. The CDR3 loop spans 17 amino acids. DNA of the CDR3: TGTGCCAGCAGTGAAAAAGCATGGCAGGGGGCAGGAAACACCATATATTTT. Translation: CASSEKAWQGAGNTIYF.

CDR3 loop: CASSQVPLTADGASSGYTF. DNA for the CDR3: TGTGCCAGCAGCCAAGTCCCGTTGACGGCAGATGGGGCCTCCAGTGGCTACACCTTC. The V and J genes are TRBV14 and TRBJ1-2, with D tentatively TRBD1 (5 bases). The CDR3 covers 19 residues. From germline, CDR1 is SGHDN and CDR2 FVKESK. Trimming cost V 1 base and J 7 bases, with 28 bases left between them.

This chain joins TRBV18 and TRBJ2-5, with 7 positions matching TRBD1. Looked up from germline, CDR1 is KGHSH and CDR2 is LQKENI. V lost 3 bases and J lost 2; bases outside the gene matches: 9. CDR3 length: 16 amino acids. The CDR3 here is CASSPPGRDSQETQYF. CDR3 sequence (DNA): TGTGCCAGCTCACCCCCGGGCAGGGACAGTCAAGAGACCCAGTACTTC.

The rearrangement joins TRBV9 to TRBJ1-2; the D is unclear. The CDR3 sequence is 17 residues long. Trimming shortened V by 0 bases and J by 3 bases, and 18 bases separated the two germline ends. Germline assignment: CDR1 SGDLS and CDR2 YYNGEE. CDR3 sequence (DNA): TGTGCCAGCAGCGTAGAAAGATGGGTTCAGGTGGACTATGGCTACACCTTC. This encodes CASSVERWVQVDYGYTF. The full variable domain, its missing parts supplied by reference TRBV9 and TRBJ1-2, is DSGVTQTPKHLITATGQRVTLRCSPRSGDLSVYWYQQSLDQGLQFLIQYYNGEERAKGNILERFSAQQFPDLHSELNLSSLELGDSALYFCASSVERWVQVDYGYTFGSGTRLTVV.

This chain uses TRBV7-2 with TRBJ1-1, with a possible D match to TRBD1 (5 bases). CDR1 and CDR2 from the germline V gene are SGHTA and FQGNSA. Between the trimmed V and J ends, which lost 1 base and 0 bases, there was a span of 9 bases. The CDR3 is 15 residues long. CDR3 nucleotides: TGTGCCAGCAGCTTAGATGCAGGGCTGAACACTGAAGCTTTCTTT. This translates into CASSLDAGLNTEAFF.

V usage is TRBV19 and J usage is TRBJ1-5; 7 nucleotides line up with TRBD1. This CDR3 contains 16 residues. With 5 bases clipped from V and 6 bases from J, the junction kept 13 bases outside the gene matches. The germline V gene has CDR1 LNHDA and CDR2 SQIVND (reference sequence). CDR3 in amino acids: CASSLIRQGSGQPQHF. The CDR3 DNA follows: TGTGCCAGTAGTCTCATCCGACAGGGATCGGGTCAGCCCCAGCATTTT. The full variable domain, its missing parts supplied by reference TRBV19 and TRBJ1-5, is DGGITQSPKYLFRKEGQNVTLSCEQNLNHDAMYWYRQDPGQGLRLIYYSQIVNDFQKGDIAEGYSVSREKKESFPLTVTSAQKNPTAFYLCASSLIRQGSGQPQHFGDGTRLSIL.

The rearrangement uses TRBV6-6 and TRBJ1-4; 9 bases are shared with TRBD1. With V trimmed by 10 bases and J by 8 bases, 14 bases remained unmatched. Germline CDR1 reads MNHNY; CDR2 reads SVGAGI (reference sequence). This CDR3 is built from 15 residues. The CDR3 sequence is CATSSGTGRIEKLFF. The CDR3 DNA follows: TGTGCCACCTCTTCCGGGACAGGGCGTATCGAAAAACTGTTTTTT.

V usage is TRBV6-1 and J usage is TRBJ1-3; the D gene is possibly TRBD1 (5 bases). This CDR3 comprises 16 residues. From germline, CDR1 is MNHNS and CDR2 SASEGT. Trimming took 1 base from V and 7 from J, leaving 17 bases between them. CDR3 nucleotide sequence: TGTGCCAGCAGTGAAGAAGAGGAGGGGAGGCGTAACACCATATATTTT. It is translated as CASSEEEEGRRNTIYF.